These T cell receptor beta chains were read from a single sample in a study of beta chain features in type 1 diabetes. Data came from immunoSEQ multiplex PCR; TCRdb stores just in-frame clones and leaves some out. The data show 500,000 to 650,000 clones, over 10% seen once. Material: naive CD4+ T cells from blood. The receptors here all came from a man under 40 with type 1 diabetes. CDR3s include the opening cysteine and the closing phenylalanine or tryptophan. Each record gives: V gene, clone size, D gene, J gene, CDR3 protein, CDR3 DNA. D genes are given only for firm matches. Clone size appears in some rows only: once, few, many, or a class for an expanded clone.

v_gene: TRBV19
abundance: -
d_gene: -
j_gene: TRBJ2-5
CDR3aa: CASPKAGSQETQYF
CDR3nt: TGTGCCAGTCCTAAGGCCGGCAGCCAAGAGACCCAGTACTTC

v_gene: TRBV6-1
abundance: -
d_gene: -
j_gene: TRBJ1-2
CDR3aa: CASTPTGLWVTF
CDR3nt: TGTGCCAGCACTCCCACCGGGCTTTGGGTCACCTTC

v_gene: TRBV9
abundance: few
d_gene: TRBD2
j_gene: TRBJ2-5
CDR3aa: CASSAGTSGGARETQYF
CDR3nt: TGTGCCAGCAGCGCCGGGACTAGCGGGGGGGCCCGGGAGACCCAGTACTTC

v_gene: TRBV5-1
abundance: -
d_gene: TRBD1
j_gene: TRBJ2-5
CDR3aa: CASSPGTGEETQYF
CDR3nt: TGCGCCAGCAGCCCAGGGACAGGAGAAGAGACCCAGTACTTC

v_gene: TRBV2
abundance: -
d_gene: TRBD1
j_gene: TRBJ1-5
CDR3aa: CASRGDRGGNQPQHF
CDR3nt: TGTGCCAGCAGGGGGGACAGGGGTGGCAATCAGCCCCAGCATTTT

v_gene: TRBV5-4
abundance: few
d_gene: TRBD2
j_gene: TRBJ2-1
CDR3aa: CASSLGLAGYNEQFF
CDR3nt: TGTGCCAGCAGCTTAGGACTAGCGGGGTACAATGAGCAGTTCTTC

v_gene: TRBV5-1
abundance: few
d_gene: TRBD1
j_gene: TRBJ2-5
CDR3aa: CASIGTGGRETQYF
CDR3nt: TGCGCCAGCATCGGGACAGGGGGCCGGGAGACCCAGTACTTC

v_gene: TRBV19
abundance: -
d_gene: -
j_gene: TRBJ2-7
CDR3aa: CASSIGTYGDEQYF
CDR3nt: TGTGCCAGTAGTATCGGGACGTACGGAGACGAGCAGTACTTC

v_gene: TRBV5-1
abundance: few
d_gene: -
j_gene: TRBJ2-3
CDR3aa: CASSLAEAGGDTQYF
CDR3nt: TGCGCCAGCAGCTTGGCCGAGGCAGGTGGAGATACGCAGTATTTT

v_gene: TRBV5-4
abundance: -
d_gene: TRBD1
j_gene: TRBJ1-2
CDR3aa: CASSLGTGGSYGYTF
CDR3nt: TGTGCCAGCAGCTTGGGCACAGGGGGCAGCTATGGCTACACCTTC

v_gene: TRBV11-2
abundance: few
d_gene: -
j_gene: TRBJ2-5
CDR3aa: CASSLSTGSKTQYF
CDR3nt: TGTGCCAGCAGCTTATCAACAGGGAGCAAGACCCAGTACTTC

v_gene: TRBV7-2
abundance: -
d_gene: -
j_gene: TRBJ1-3
CDR3aa: CASSQRTATGNTIYF
CDR3nt: TGTGCCAGCAGCCAACGGACAGCAACGGGAAACACCATATATTTT

v_gene: TRBV18
abundance: few
d_gene: -
j_gene: TRBJ2-6
CDR3aa: CASSPLPLAPSGANVLTF
CDR3nt: TGTGCCAGCTCACCACTTCCCTTGGCGCCGAGTGGGGCCAACGTCCTGACTTTC

v_gene: TRBV9
abundance: few
d_gene: TRBD1
j_gene: TRBJ2-6
CDR3aa: CASSVTGHSGANVLTF
CDR3nt: TGTGCCAGCAGCGTGACAGGGCACTCTGGGGCCAACGTCCTGACTTTC

v_gene: TRBV7-2
abundance: few
d_gene: TRBD2
j_gene: TRBJ2-7
CDR3aa: CASKRSSGGPYEQYF
CDR3nt: TGTGCCAGCAAACGGTCTAGCGGGGGCCCCTACGAGCAGTACTTC

v_gene: TRBV10-2
abundance: few
d_gene: TRBD1
j_gene: TRBJ1-2
CDR3aa: CATRTGGAYGYTF
CDR3nt: TGCGCCACAAGAACAGGGGGCGCGTATGGCTACACCTTC

v_gene: TRBV5-6
abundance: -
d_gene: -
j_gene: TRBJ2-7
CDR3aa: CASSVQPAEQYF
CDR3nt: TGTGCCAGCAGCGTACAACCCGCCGAGCAGTACTTC

v_gene: TRBV18
abundance: -
d_gene: -
j_gene: TRBJ1-2
CDR3aa: CASSPLDAGNYGYTF
CDR3nt: TGTGCCAGCTCACCACTCGATGCAGGGAACTATGGCTACACCTTC

v_gene: TRBV7-2
abundance: -
d_gene: -
j_gene: TRBJ2-5
CDR3aa: CASSAAGGVETQYF
CDR3nt: TGTGCCAGCAGCGCAGCAGGGGGGGTGGAGACCCAGTACTTC

v_gene: TRBV4-3
abundance: -
d_gene: TRBD1
j_gene: TRBJ1-1
CDR3aa: CASSQGGQGDTEAFF
CDR3nt: TGCGCCAGCAGCCAAGGCGGACAGGGTGACACTGAAGCTTTCTTT

v_gene: TRBV9
abundance: few
d_gene: -
j_gene: TRBJ2-5
CDR3aa: CASSVSGGTQYF
CDR3nt: TGTGCCAGCAGCGTGTCCGGGGGGACCCAGTACTTC

v_gene: TRBV7-9
abundance: -
d_gene: -
j_gene: TRBJ1-5
CDR3aa: CASSLVGAGSNQPQHF
CDR3nt: TGTGCCAGCAGCCTCGTCGGGGCAGGGAGCAATCAGCCCCAGCATTTT

v_gene: TRBV29-1
abundance: few
d_gene: -
j_gene: TRBJ2-7
CDR3aa: CSVETDKTYEQYF
CDR3nt: TGCAGCGTTGAAACCGATAAGACCTACGAGCAGTACTTC

v_gene: TRBV18
abundance: -
d_gene: TRBD1
j_gene: TRBJ2-7
CDR3aa: CASSPGTGGYYEQYF
CDR3nt: TGTGCCAGCTCACCCGGGACAGGGGGCTACTACGAGCAGTACTTC

v_gene: TRBV30
abundance: -
d_gene: -
j_gene: TRBJ1-6
CDR3aa: CAWGSNEDSPLHF
CDR3nt: TGTGCCTGGGGGTCTAACGAAGATTCACCCCTCCACTTT

v_gene: TRBV5-6
abundance: -
d_gene: TRBD1
j_gene: TRBJ1-4
CDR3aa: CASSRGQGHSEKLFF
CDR3nt: TGTGCCAGCAGCCGTGGACAGGGCCATAGTGAAAAACTGTTTTTT

v_gene: TRBV11-3
abundance: -
d_gene: -
j_gene: TRBJ1-5
CDR3aa: CASSPGVGSQPQHF
CDR3nt: TGTGCCAGCAGCCCTGGTGTGGGGAGCCAGCCCCAGCATTTT

v_gene: TRBV4-2
abundance: -
d_gene: TRBD1
j_gene: TRBJ1-2
CDR3aa: CASSPDRLSYGYTF
CDR3nt: TGTGCCAGCAGCCCGGACAGGTTATCCTATGGCTACACCTTC

v_gene: TRBV2
abundance: -
d_gene: -
j_gene: TRBJ2-1
CDR3aa: CASSEDSHNEQFF
CDR3nt: TGTGCCAGCAGTGAAGACAGTCACAATGAGCAGTTCTTC

v_gene: TRBV7-2
abundance: few
d_gene: -
j_gene: TRBJ1-3
CDR3aa: CASSLGPGLSGNTIYF
CDR3nt: TGTGCCAGCAGCTTAGGCCCCGGACTCTCTGGAAACACCATATATTTT

v_gene: TRBV5-4
abundance: few
d_gene: TRBD1
j_gene: TRBJ2-7
CDR3aa: CASSASGTGAYEQYF
CDR3nt: TGTGCCAGCAGCGCCTCCGGGACAGGGGCCTACGAGCAGTACTTC